The 2 T cell receptor beta chains below all came from one sample that was sequenced in a study of shared clonotypes between healthy human individuals. The repertoire was sequenced with immunoSEQ multiplex PCR; TCRdb's copy has only in-frame clones and lacks some. The sample yields nearly 500,000 clones, 60% to 85% seen once. Material for sequencing was PBMCs. Source of these receptors: a woman aged 35 to 49 in good health. Some clones in this sample may be carry-over from other donors' samples.

On this clone itself: This sample also contains other DNA sequences that code for the same CDR3. This chain joins TRBV7-9 and TRBJ1-2; D not resolved. The CDR3 extends over 14 amino acids. Germline CDR1 reads SEHNR; CDR2 reads FQNEAQ (reference sequence). The ends were cut back, 0 bases at V and 2 bases at J, with 7 bases in the middle. CDR3 in amino acids: CASSLAVQNYGYTF. The CDR3, as DNA: TGTGCCAGCAGCTTAGCCGTACAGAACTATGGCTACACCTTC.

The CDR3 loop reads CATSRVTGSSYEQYF. CDR3 in DNA: TGTGCCACCAGCAGAGTCACAGGGAGCTCCTACGAGCAGTACTTC. The chain has TRBV15 and TRBJ2-7; a weak D match, TRBD1 (6 bases). Germline V CDR1 and CDR2: LNHNV, YYDKDF (reference sequence). The germline V and J ends were trimmed by 1 base and 0 bases, with 10 bases remaining between them. This CDR3 is 15 amino acids long. Full variable domain (rest looked up from reference TRBV15 and TRBJ2-7): DAMVIQNPRYQVTQFGKPVTLSCSQTLNHNVMYWYQQKSSQAPKLLFHYYDKDFNNEADTPDNFQSRRPNTSFCFLDIRSPGLGDTAMYLCATSRVTGSSYEQYFGPGTRLTVT.